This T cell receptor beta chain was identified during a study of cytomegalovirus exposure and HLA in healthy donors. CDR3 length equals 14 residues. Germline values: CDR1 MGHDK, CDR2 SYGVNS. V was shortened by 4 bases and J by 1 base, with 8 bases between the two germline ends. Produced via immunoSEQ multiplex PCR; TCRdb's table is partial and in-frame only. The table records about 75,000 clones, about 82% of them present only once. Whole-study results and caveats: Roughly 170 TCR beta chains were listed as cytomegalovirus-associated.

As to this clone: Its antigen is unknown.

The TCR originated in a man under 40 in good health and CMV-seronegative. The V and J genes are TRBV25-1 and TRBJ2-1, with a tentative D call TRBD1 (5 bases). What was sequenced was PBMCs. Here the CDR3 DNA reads TGTGCCAGCAGTGCGACAGTATCCTACAATGAGCAGTTCTTC. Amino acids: CASSATVSYNEQFF.